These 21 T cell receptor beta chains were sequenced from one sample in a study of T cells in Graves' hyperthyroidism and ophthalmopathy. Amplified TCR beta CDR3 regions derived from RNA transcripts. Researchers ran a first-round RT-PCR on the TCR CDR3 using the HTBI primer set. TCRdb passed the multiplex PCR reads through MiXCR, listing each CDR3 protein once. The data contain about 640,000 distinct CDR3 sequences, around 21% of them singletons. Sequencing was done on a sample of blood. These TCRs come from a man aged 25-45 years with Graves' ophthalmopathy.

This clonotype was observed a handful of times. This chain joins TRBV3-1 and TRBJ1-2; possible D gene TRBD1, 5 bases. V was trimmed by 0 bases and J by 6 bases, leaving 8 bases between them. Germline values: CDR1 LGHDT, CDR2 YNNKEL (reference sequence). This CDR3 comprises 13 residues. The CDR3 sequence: CASSQDWGNGYTF. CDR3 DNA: TGTGCCAGCAGCCAAGATTGGGGCAATGGCTACACCTTC.

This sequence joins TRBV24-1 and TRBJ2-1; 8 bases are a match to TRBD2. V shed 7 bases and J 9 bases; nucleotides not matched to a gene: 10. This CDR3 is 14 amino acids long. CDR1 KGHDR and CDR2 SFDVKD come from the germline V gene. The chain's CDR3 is CATRRGLGACEQFF. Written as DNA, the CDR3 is TGTGCCACCAGGCGGGGACTAGGGGCATGTGAGCAGTTCTTC.

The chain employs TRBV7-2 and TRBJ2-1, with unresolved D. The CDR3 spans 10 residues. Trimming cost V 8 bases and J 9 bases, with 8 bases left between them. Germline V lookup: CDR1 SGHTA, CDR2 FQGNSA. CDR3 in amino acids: CASGSSEQFF. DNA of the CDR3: TGTGCCAGCGGCTCAAGTGAGCAGTTCTTC.

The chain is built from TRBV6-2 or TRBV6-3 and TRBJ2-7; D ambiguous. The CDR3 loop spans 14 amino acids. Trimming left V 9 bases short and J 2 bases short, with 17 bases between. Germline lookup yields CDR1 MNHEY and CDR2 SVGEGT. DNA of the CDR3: TGTGCCAGTATTAGAGACGGTCCTGCCTACGAGCAGTACTTC. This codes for CASIRDGPAYEQYF.

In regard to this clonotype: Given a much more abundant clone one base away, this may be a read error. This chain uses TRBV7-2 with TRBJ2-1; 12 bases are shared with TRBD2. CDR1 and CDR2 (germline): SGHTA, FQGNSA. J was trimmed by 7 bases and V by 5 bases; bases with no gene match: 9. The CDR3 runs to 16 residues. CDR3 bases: TGTGCCAGCAGCCTCCAAAGGACTAGCGGGATAAATGAGCAGTTCTTC. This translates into CASSLQRTSGINEQFF.

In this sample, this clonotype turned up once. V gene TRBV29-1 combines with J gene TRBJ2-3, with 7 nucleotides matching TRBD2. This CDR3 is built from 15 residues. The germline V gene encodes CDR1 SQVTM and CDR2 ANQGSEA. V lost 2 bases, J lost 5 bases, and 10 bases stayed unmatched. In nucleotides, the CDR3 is TGCAGCGTTGAACGGCTAGCGGTTGAGGAAGATACGCAGTATTTT. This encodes CSVERLAVEEDTQYF.

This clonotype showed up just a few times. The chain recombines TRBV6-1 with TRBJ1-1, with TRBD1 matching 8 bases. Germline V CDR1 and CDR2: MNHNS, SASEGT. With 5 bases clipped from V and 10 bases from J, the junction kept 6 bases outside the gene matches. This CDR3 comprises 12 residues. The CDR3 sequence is CASSTSTGAAFF. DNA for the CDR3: TGTGCCAGCAGTACCTCGACAGGGGCAGCTTTCTTT.

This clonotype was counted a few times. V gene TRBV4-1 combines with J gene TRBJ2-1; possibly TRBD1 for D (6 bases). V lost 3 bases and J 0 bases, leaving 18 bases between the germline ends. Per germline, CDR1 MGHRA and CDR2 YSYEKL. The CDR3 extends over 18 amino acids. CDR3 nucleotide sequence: TGCGCCAGCAGCCATGTGACAGGCTATCCTAGCTCCTACAATGAGCAGTTCTTC. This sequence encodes CASSHVTGYPSSYNEQFF.

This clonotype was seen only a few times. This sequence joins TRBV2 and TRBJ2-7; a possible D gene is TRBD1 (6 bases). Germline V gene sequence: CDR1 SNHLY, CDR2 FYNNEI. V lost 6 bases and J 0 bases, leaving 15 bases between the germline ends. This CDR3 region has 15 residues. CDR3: CASSLRDTASYEQYF. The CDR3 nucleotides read TGTGCCAGCAGCCTCCGGGACACCGCCTCCTACGAGCAGTACTTC.

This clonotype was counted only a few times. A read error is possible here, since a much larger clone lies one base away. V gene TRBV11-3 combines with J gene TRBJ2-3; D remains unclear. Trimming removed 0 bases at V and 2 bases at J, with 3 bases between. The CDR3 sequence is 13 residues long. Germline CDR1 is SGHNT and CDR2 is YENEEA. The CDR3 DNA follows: TGTGCCAGCAGCTTAGAACACACAGATACGCAGTATTTT. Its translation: CASSLEHTDTQYF. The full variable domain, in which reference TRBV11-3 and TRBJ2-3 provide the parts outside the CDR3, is EAGVVQSPRYKIIEKKQPVAFWCNPISGHNTLYWYLQNLGQGPELLIRYENEEAVDDSQLPKDRFSAERLKGVDSTLKIQPAELGDSAVYLCASSLEHTDTQYFGPGTRLTVL.

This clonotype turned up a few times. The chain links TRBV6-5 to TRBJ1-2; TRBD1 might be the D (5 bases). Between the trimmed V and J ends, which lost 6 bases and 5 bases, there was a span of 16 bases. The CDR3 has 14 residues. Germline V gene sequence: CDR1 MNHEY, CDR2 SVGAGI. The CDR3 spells CASSSGPGPYGYTF. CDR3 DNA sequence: TGTGCCAGCAGCTCCGGCCCAGGGCCTTATGGCTACACCTTC.

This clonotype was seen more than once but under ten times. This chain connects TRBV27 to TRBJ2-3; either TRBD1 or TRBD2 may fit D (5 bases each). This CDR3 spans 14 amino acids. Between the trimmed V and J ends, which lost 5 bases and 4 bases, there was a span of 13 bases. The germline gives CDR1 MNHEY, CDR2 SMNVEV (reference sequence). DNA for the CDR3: TGTGCCAGCAGTCGCGGCCGGGGCGCAGATACGCAGTATTTT. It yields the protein CASSRGRGADTQYF.

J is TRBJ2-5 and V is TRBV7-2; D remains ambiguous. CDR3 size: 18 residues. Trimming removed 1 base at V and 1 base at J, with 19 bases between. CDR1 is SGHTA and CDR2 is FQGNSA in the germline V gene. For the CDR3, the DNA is TGTGCCAGCAGCTTAGAGGGATTTGTCAGGCGGTCCCAAGAGACCCAGTACTTC. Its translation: CASSLEGFVRRSQETQYF.

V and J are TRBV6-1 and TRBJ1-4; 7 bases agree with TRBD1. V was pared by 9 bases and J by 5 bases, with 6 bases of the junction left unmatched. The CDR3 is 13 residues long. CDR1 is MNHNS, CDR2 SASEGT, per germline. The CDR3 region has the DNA TGTGCCAGTTCGACAGGGATAAATGAAAAACTGTTTTTT. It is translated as CASSTGINEKLFF.

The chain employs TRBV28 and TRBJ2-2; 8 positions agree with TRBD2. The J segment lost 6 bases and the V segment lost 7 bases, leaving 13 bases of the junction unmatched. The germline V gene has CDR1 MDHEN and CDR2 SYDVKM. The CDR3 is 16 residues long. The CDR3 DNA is TGTGCCAGCACCCGCCAGGGGACTAGGGGCCCCGGGGAGCTGTTTTTT. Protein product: CASTRQGTRGPGELFF.

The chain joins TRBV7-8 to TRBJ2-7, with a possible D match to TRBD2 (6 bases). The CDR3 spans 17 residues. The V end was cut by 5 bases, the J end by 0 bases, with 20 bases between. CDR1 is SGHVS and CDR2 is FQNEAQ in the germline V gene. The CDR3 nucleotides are TGTGCCAGCAGCCCAAGAGGGCAGCGGGTGAGCTCCTACGAGCAGTACTTC. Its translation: CASSPRGQRVSSYEQYF.

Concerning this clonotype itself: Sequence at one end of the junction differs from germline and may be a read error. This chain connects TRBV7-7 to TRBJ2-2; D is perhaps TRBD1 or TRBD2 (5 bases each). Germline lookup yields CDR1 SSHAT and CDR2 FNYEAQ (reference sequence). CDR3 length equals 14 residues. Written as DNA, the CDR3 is TGTGCTAGCAGGGAGACTCGGAACACCGGGGAGCTGTTTTTT. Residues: CASRETRNTGELFF.

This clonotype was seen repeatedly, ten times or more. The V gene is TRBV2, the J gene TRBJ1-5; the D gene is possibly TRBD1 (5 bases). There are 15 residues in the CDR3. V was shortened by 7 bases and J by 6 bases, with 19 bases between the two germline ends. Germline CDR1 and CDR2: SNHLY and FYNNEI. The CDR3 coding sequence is TGTGCCAGCACATTCTTTGGGACTTCACCTCAGCCCCAGCATTTT. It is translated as CASTFFGTSPQPQHF.

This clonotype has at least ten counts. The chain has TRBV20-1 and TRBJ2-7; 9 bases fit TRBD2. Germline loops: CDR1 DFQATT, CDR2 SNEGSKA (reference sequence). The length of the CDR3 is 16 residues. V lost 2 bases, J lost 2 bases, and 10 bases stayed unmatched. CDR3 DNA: TGCAGTGCTAGACCTACGACTAGCGGTGTGACCTACGAGCAGTACTTC. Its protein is CSARPTTSGVTYEQYF.

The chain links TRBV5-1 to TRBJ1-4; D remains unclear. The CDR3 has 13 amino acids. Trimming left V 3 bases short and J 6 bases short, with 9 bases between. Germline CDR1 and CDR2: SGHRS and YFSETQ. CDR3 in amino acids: CASSYQVDEKLFF. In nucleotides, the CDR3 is TGCGCCAGCAGCTACCAGGTGGATGAAAAACTGTTTTTT.

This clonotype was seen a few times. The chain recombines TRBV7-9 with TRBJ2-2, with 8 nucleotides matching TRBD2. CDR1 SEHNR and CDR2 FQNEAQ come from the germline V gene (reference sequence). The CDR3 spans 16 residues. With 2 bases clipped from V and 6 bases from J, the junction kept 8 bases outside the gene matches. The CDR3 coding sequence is TGTGCCAGCAGCTTAATCCAGCGGGAGCTGGCCGGGGAGCTGTTTTTT. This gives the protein CASSLIQRELAGELFF. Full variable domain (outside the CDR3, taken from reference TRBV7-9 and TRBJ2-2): DTGVSQNPRHKITKRGQNVTFRCDPISEHNRLYWYRQTLGQGPEFLTYFQNEAQLEKSRLLSDRFSAERPKGSFSTLEIQRTEQGDSAMYLCASSLIQRELAGELFFGEGSRLTVL.